These 13 T cell receptor beta chains came from one sample sequenced in a study of OX40 agonist ivuxolimab in advanced cancers. Profiled with immunoSEQ multiplex PCR; TCRdb holds only in-frame clones, not every one. The repertoire consists of about 110,000 clones, with around 93% occurring once and the leading ten covering under 0.85%. The sample in question was CD4+ or CD8+ T cells sorted from blood, obtained in a trial of the OX40 agonist ivuxolimab. These receptors were collected from an adult with an advanced solid tumor such as melanoma, head and neck, liver or kidney cancer.

The CDR3 region is CASSAPREALRNEQFF. In DNA form, the CDR3 reads TGTGCCAGCAGCGCCCCCCGGGAGGCCTTACGCAATGAGCAGTTCTTC. The chain carries TRBV9 and TRBJ2-1; 7 bases agree with TRBD2. V was pared by 3 bases and J by 6 bases, with 12 bases of the junction left unmatched. The germline gives CDR1 SGDLS, CDR2 YYNGEE. The CDR3 sequence is 16 residues long.

Note on this clone: This sample includes further DNA sequences coding for the same CDR3. The rearrangement links TRBV30 to TRBJ2-7; D uncertain. The V gene's germline CDR1 is GTSNPN and CDR2 SVGIG (reference sequence). The CDR3 consists of 11 residues. Trimming stripped 0 bases from V and 3 bases from J, with 3 bases between. The CDR3 DNA sequence: TGTGCCTGGAGTGTCGGCTACGAGCAGTACTTC. Residues: CAWSVGYEQYF.

The genes are TRBV9 and TRBJ1-2, with 7 nucleotides matching TRBD1. Germline values: CDR1 SGDLS, CDR2 YYNGEE. The CDR3 covers 15 residues. V was pared by 3 bases and J by 4 bases, with 9 bases of the junction left unmatched. The CDR3, as DNA: TGTGCCAGCAGCGAGGGGACAGAGACAACCTATGGCTACACCTTC. Translating it yields CASSEGTETTYGYTF.

Only one count was recorded for this clone. The V call is TRBV12-5, the J call TRBJ2-5; TRBD1 matches at 8 bases. CDR1 and CDR2 (germline): LGHNT, FRNRAP. Trimming cost V 5 bases and J 0 bases; bases outside gene matches: 5. The CDR3 totals 15 residues. The CDR3 reads CASGAGQGYQETQYF. CDR3 sequence (DNA): TGTGCTAGTGGTGCTGGACAGGGCTACCAAGAGACCCAGTACTTC. Using reference TRBV12-5 and TRBJ2-5 for the parts outside the CDR3, the full variable domain is DARVTQTPRHKVTEMGQEVTMRCQPILGHNTVFWYRQTMMQGLELLAYFRNRAPLDDSGMPKDRFSAEMPDATLATLKIQPSEPRDSAVYFCASGAGQGYQETQYFGPGTRLLVL.

V is TRBV18 and J is TRBJ2-3; 9 positions match TRBD2. This CDR3 is built from 18 residues. The germline gives CDR1 KGHSH, CDR2 LQKENI. V was clipped by 2 bases and J by 1 base; unmatched bases: 10. This CDR3 reads CASSPKLLSSGGTDTQYF. CDR3 coding DNA: TGTGCCAGCTCACCAAAGTTGCTTTCTAGCGGGGGCACAGATACGCAGTATTTT.

The V and J genes are TRBV4-2 and TRBJ1-6; 8 bases agree with TRBD1. V gave up 1 base and J gave up 10 bases; unmatched junction bases: 3. The CDR3 is 14 amino acids. Germline V gene sequence: CDR1 LGHNA, CDR2 YNFKEQ. The CDR3 DNA is TGTGCCAGCAGCCAAGCAGGGGGCGAGTCACCCCTCCACTTT. As protein: CASSQAGGESPLHF.

This chain uses TRBV6-5 with TRBJ1-4, with TRBD1 as a possible D gene (6 bases). Germline CDR1 reads MNHEY; CDR2 reads SVGAGI. The CDR3 runs 13 residues. Trimming left V 10 bases short and J 4 bases short, with 13 bases between. CDR3: CATQGRDNEKLFF. In DNA, the CDR3 is TGTGCCACTCAGGGGAGGGATAATGAAAAACTGTTTTTT.

The V call is TRBV29-1, the J call TRBJ1-1; D gene ambiguous. Germline V lookup: CDR1 SQVTM, CDR2 ANQGSEA. Trimming removed 4 bases from V and 0 bases from J, with 9 bases in between. CDR3 size: 13 residues. In DNA form, the CDR3 reads TGCAGCGTTGCCGGCTCTTTGAACACTGAAGCTTTCTTT. This translates into CSVAGSLNTEAFF.

The rearrangement uses TRBV6-1 and TRBJ1-4, with D perhaps matching TRBD1 (5 bases). V was cut by 6 bases and J by 1 base, with 12 bases left in between. Germline V lookup: CDR1 MNHNS, CDR2 SASEGT. The CDR3 loop spans 15 amino acids. CDR3: CASSAGSGTNEKLFF. The DNA of the CDR3 is TGTGCCAGCAGCGCAGGGAGTGGAACTAATGAAAAACTGTTTTTT.

The chain joins TRBV6-6 to TRBJ1-4; the D is unclear. CDR3 length equals 14 residues. The germline gives CDR1 MNHNY, CDR2 SVGAGI (reference sequence). Trimming removed 6 bases at V and 3 bases at J, with 11 bases between. The CDR3 DNA follows: TGTGCCAGCAGCAACGAGAGGGCTAATGAAAAACTGTTTTTT. Amino acids: CASSNERANEKLFF.

This clone was counted a few times. The chain joins TRBV18 to TRBJ2-6, with 9 positions matching TRBD1. The trim removed 6 bases at V and 10 bases at J, leaving 4 bases unmatched. Germline lookup yields CDR1 KGHSH and CDR2 LQKENI. CDR3 length: 13 residues. The CDR3 DNA reads as TGTGCCAGCTCGCGAGGGACAGGGAACGTCCTGACTTTC. It is translated as CASSRGTGNVLTF. The variable domain in full, with the rest retrieved from reference TRBV18 and TRBJ2-6, is NAGVMQNPRHLVRRRGQEARLRCSPMKGHSHVYWYRQLPEEGLKFMVYLQKENIIDESGMPKERFSAEFPKEGPSILRIQQVVRGDSAAYFCASSRGTGNVLTFGAGSRLTVL.

This chain uses TRBV9 with TRBJ2-2, with D hard to call. The CDR3 extends over 15 amino acids. Trimming took off 4 bases at V and 1 base at J, with 11 bases between the two ends. Germline V lookup: CDR1 SGDLS, CDR2 YYNGEE. The CDR3 loop is CASSHPDKNTGELFF. The CDR3 coding sequence is TGTGCCAGCAGCCACCCAGACAAGAACACCGGGGAGCTGTTTTTT. Full variable domain (rest looked up from reference TRBV9 and TRBJ2-2): DSGVTQTPKHLITATGQRVTLRCSPRSGDLSVYWYQQSLDQGLQFLIQYYNGEERAKGNILERFSAQQFPDLHSELNLSSLELGDSALYFCASSHPDKNTGELFFGEGSRLTVL.

V gene TRBV30 combines with J gene TRBJ1-5; 11 nucleotides agree with TRBD1. The CDR3 loop spans 15 amino acids. The germline CDR1 and CDR2 sequences are GTSNPN and SVGIG (reference sequence). The V and J ends lost 3 bases and 9 bases, in that order; junction bases with no gene match: 10. CDR3 amino acids: CAWRAGTGGLWPQHF. DNA of the CDR3: TGTGCCTGGAGGGCCGGGACAGGGGGTCTCTGGCCCCAGCATTTT.